Included here is one T cell receptor (beta chain) sequence, with context. These data originate in a study of blood T cells in healthy people across ages. A second about 7 to 11 cycle PCR used barcoded and J-beta primers. From the 5' RACE reads, TCRdb called clonotypes with MiXCR, one entry per CDR3 protein. The sample shows 1.4 million or so distinct CDR3 sequences, 40% to 45% of them seen only once. Looked up from germline, CDR1 is SNHLY and CDR2 is FYNNEI. The CDR3 extends over 16 amino acids. Trimming cost V 2 bases and J 2 bases; bases outside gene matches: 6. The chain employs TRBV2 and TRBJ2-3, with 8 nucleotides matching TRBD2. The clonotype comes from a woman younger than 30 in good health. Sequencing was carried out using blood. The CDR3 bases are TGTGCCAGCAGTGAAAGAGCGGGGGCCCCCACAGATACGCAGTATTTT. Amino acids: CASSERAGAPTDTQYF.